This T cell receptor beta chain emerged from a study of cytotoxic CD8 clonotypes in ibrutinib-treated CLL (dated by TCRdb to the early 2020s). A note on the overall study: The cohort was composed of about 10 relapsed/refractory and about 15 treatment-naive patients; IGHV unmutated status was identified in 17 patients. Longitudinal samples were obtainable from about 30% of the roughly 90 participants in the trial. Patients were still on ibrutinib when every remission and progressive disease sample was collected. On average, each sample had hundreds of thousands of productive templates and roughly 95,000 productive rearrangements. Response samples were obtained after a median of approximately twelve months of treatment, with a range of roughly 6 to 40 months. Responses were partial in roughly 24 patients and complete in 2; after median approximately 69 months follow-up, around 14 stayed in remission and about 12 progressed. Cryopreserved peripheral blood mononuclear cells were collected before treatment, at response, and at either disease progression or sustained remission.

The full study reports these points: Sustained-remission and progressing patients did not have matched sampling times, and lymph node repertoires were not examined. Public clonotypes were found to be uncommon and were observed to contract or remain stable during treatment; the increase in clonality was shown to reflect expansion of private clonotypes at ibrutinib response. Baseline clonality exceeded that of age-matched healthy donors and correlated strongly with circulating CD8+ T-cell counts. Clonality rose at ibrutinib response, remained stable during sustained remission, and dropped back toward baseline at progression.

From the cysteine through the phenylalanine, the CDR3 covers 17 amino acids. This entry keeps only the CDR3 DNA: 51 bases, framed from base 1. Via the germline V gene, CDR1 is SQVTM and CDR2 ANQGSEA. Clipping removes 0 bases from V and 7 bases from J, with 17 as the unmatched junction base count. Taken with the paper, the label for time point translates to: 24 months on ibrutinib. For TCR beta library preparation, 1.5 to 2 micrograms of genomic DNA were extracted from the cryopreserved PBMCs. Longitudinal blood samples from CLL patients on ibrutinib monotherapy were analyzed using high-throughput TCR beta sequencing. Patients were enrolled in a phase 2 open-label single-center ibrutinib monotherapy trial. A MiSeq instrument was used for deep resolution sequencing, which targeted depths ranging from 1 in 1 million up to 1 in 200,000 T cells, with coverage averaging 10x for each clonotype. The immunoSEQ hsTCRB Kit was used to generate the TCR beta libraries. The authors' analysis ran thus. The data were analyzed with ImmunoSEQ Analyzer and ImmunoSEQ Data Assistant, and V, D and J gene assignments followed IMGT definitions. Clonality, which ranges from 0 to 1, was calculated as one minus the normalized Shannon entropy of productive rearrangement frequencies. Only overrepresented clonotypes making up at least 0.05% of each patient's repertoire were included in the public clonotype analysis. Some 14 age-matched healthy donor repertoires from immuneACCESS served as clonality controls. TCRdb obtained this table from immuneACCESS and retained in-frame rearrangements with V and J assigned. These tables miss some clones; where compared with another copy, unresolved V genes account for less than half of the shortfall, and the remainder is unexplained. The DNA gave D and trimming, while V, J and clone size come from that table. The sample data list more than 200,000 clones, and roughly 70% of these were observed just once. The ten largest clones add up to approximately 15% of the sample.

For this clone: It lacks a known antigen. No qualities accompany the bases; no much larger clone lies one base away.

The chain is made from TRBV29-1 and TRBJ2-7, with TRBD2 identical over 8 junction bases. This receptor was obtained from a human donor with chronic lymphocytic leukemia. The input for sequencing was PBMCs, taken after 24 months of ibrutinib treatment. This receptor carries the CDR3 CSVEDPGTGLAGGEQYF. The sequenced DNA: TGCAGCGTTGAAGACCCCGGGACCGGACTAGCCGGTGGAGAGCAGTACTTC.